Shown below are 10 T cell receptor beta chains from a single sample sequenced in a study of T cell responses to AZD1222 COVID-19 vaccine. Method: immunoSEQ multiplex PCR; TCRdb's copy keeps in-frame clones and lacks some. This sample yields approximately 270,000 clones, of which 90% to 95% are seen a single time; 0.55% belongs to the top ten. The sample in question was peripheral blood, obtained 28 days after the second AZD1222 dose. The receptors shown here come from an adult who received the AZD1222 COVID-19 vaccine.

This clone has just one count. This chain links TRBV5-6 with TRBJ1-1, with 7 bases lining up with TRBD1. Looked up from germline, CDR1 is SGHDT and CDR2 is YYEEEE. The CDR3 length is 16 residues. V lost 4 bases, J lost 1 base, and 10 bases stayed unmatched. CDR3 nucleotides: TGTGCCAGCAGCATACTTAACAGGGGAGAGAACACTGAAGCTTTCTTT. Amino acid sequence: CASSILNRGENTEAFF.

The V and J genes are TRBV2 and TRBJ1-1; D gene ambiguous. The CDR3 sequence is 15 residues long. Between the trimmed V and J ends, which lost 2 bases and 3 bases, there was a span of 13 bases. Germline V gives CDR1 SNHLY, CDR2 FYNNEI. The chain's CDR3 is CASSEQNLGDTEAFF. CDR3 sequence (DNA): TGTGCCAGCAGTGAACAGAACCTTGGGGACACTGAAGCTTTCTTT.

The chain is built from TRBV3-1 (or the pseudogene TRBV3-2) and TRBJ1-2, with a tentative D call TRBD1 (5 bases). Germline V CDR1 and CDR2: LGHDT, YNNKEL (reference sequence). The CDR3 contains 14 residues. V gave up 1 base and J gave up 7 bases, with 13 bases separating them. CDR3: CASSQGLLGGGYTF. The CDR3 DNA reads as TGTGCCAGCAGCCAAGGACTCCTCGGGGGTGGCTACACCTTC.

V usage is TRBV28 and J usage is TRBJ2-7; 7 bases line up with TRBD1. CDR3 length: 14 residues. J was trimmed by 3 bases and V by 7 bases; bases with no gene match: 9. The germline V gene encodes CDR1 MDHEN and CDR2 SYDVKM. CDR3 amino acids: CASTLGTVNYEQYF. The CDR3 DNA reads TGTGCCAGCACCCTCGGGACAGTTAACTACGAGCAGTACTTC.

The DNA of the CDR3 is TGTGCCAGCAGCTCCGGACTAGCGGGTACCTACGAGCAGTACTTC. Translation gives CASSSGLAGTYEQYF. This chain joins TRBV5-4 and TRBJ2-7, with TRBD2 identical over 11 bases. CDR3 length equals 15 residues. Trimming cost V 3 bases and J 2 bases; bases outside gene matches: 4. Germline loops: CDR1 SGHNT, CDR2 YYREEE (reference sequence).

J is TRBJ2-7 and V is TRBV19; 11 bases line up with TRBD2. Losses at the gene ends were 5 bases for V and 5 bases for J; bases not matched to a gene: 5. CDR1 is LNHDA and CDR2 is SQIVND in the germline V gene (reference sequence). The CDR3 consists of 14 residues. CDR3 in DNA: TGTGCCAGTAGTTCACTAGCGGGAGTGAACGAGCAGTACTTC. This codes for CASSSLAGVNEQYF.

The chain links TRBV9 to TRBJ2-2; tentatively, D is TRBD2 (6 bases). Germline lookup yields CDR1 SGDLS and CDR2 YYNGEE. The CDR3 is made up of 16 amino acids. V was pared by 7 bases and J by 3 bases, with 19 bases between. The CDR3 is CASRKDGRVDTGELFF. The CDR3 region has the DNA TGTGCCAGCCGAAAGGACGGGAGAGTGGACACCGGGGAGCTGTTTTTT. Drawing the rest from reference TRBV9 and TRBJ2-2, the complete variable domain is DSGVTQTPKHLITATGQRVTLRCSPRSGDLSVYWYQQSLDQGLQFLIQYYNGEERAKGNILERFSAQQFPDLHSELNLSSLELGDSALYFCASRKDGRVDTGELFFGEGSRLTVL.

V gene TRBV19 combines with J gene TRBJ2-1; D gene ambiguous. With 3 bases removed from V and 14 bases from J, the gap between germline ends came to 17 bases. CDR1 is LNHDA, CDR2 SQIVND, per germline (reference sequence). The CDR3 runs 13 residues. The CDR3 coding sequence is TGTGCCAGTAGTATCAGTTCCTCGTCTCGTAAGTTCTTC. This gives the protein CASSISSSSRKFF.

This clone was detected once. The chain carries TRBV29-1 and TRBJ1-1; 12 nucleotides line up with TRBD1. Trimming took 4 bases from V and 3 from J; bases not matched to a gene: 9. This CDR3 contains 16 residues. Germline V lookup: CDR1 SQVTM, CDR2 ANQGSEA. The chain's CDR3 is CSVGGTGGSRYTEAFF. CDR3 coding DNA: TGCAGCGTTGGGGGGACAGGGGGCTCGAGGTACACTGAAGCTTTCTTT.

The chain recombines TRBV27 with TRBJ2-1; TRBD2 is a possible D gene (7 bases). The CDR3 sequence is 13 residues long. CDR1 is MNHEY, CDR2 SMNVEV, per germline (reference sequence). Deletions cut 3 bases from V and 15 bases from J, with 18 bases between. The DNA of the CDR3 is TGTGCCAGCAGTTTGGGGGCAGGCGGGAGTTGGTTCTTC. Amino acid sequence: CASSLGAGGSWFF.